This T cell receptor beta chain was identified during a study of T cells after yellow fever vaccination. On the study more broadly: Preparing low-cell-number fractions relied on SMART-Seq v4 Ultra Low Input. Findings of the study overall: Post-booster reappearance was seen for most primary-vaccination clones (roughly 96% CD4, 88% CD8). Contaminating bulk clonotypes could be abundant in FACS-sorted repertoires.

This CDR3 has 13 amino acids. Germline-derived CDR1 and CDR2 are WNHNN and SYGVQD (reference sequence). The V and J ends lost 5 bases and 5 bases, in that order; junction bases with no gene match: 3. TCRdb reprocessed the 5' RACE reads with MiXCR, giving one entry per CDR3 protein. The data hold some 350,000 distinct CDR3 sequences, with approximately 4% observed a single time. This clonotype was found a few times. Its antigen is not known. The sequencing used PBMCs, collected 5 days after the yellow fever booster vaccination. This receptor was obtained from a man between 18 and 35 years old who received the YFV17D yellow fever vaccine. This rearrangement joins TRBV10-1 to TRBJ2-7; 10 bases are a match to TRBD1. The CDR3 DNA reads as TGCGCCAGCAGTCCCGGGACAGGGGACGAGCAGTACTTC. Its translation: CASSPGTGDEQYF.